These T cell receptor beta chains were read from a single sample in a study of blood T cell repertoires in COVID-19. Clones were sequenced by immunoSEQ multiplex PCR, and TCRdb holds only the in-frame ones, with some missing. The sample lists 40,000 or so clones; 75% to 85% were seen once. The source material was peripheral blood. These receptors all stem from a man in his 70s with acute or convalescent COVID-19. The CDR3 runs from the conserved cysteine through the conserved F or W. The D gene is left open where the match is weak. Not all rows give a size; the values are once, few, many and, for expanded clones, a class.

d_gene	v_gene	len	j_gene	abundance	CDR3aa	CDR3nt
NA	TRBV19	14	TRBJ1-1	once	CASSMRVSDTEAFF	TGTGCCAGTAGTATGAGGGTTTCGGACACTGAAGCTTTCTTT
TRBD2	TRBV7-3	16	TRBJ2-1	NA	CASSLNPGTTYNEQFF	TGTGCCAGCAGCTTAAACCCAGGGACTACCTACAATGAGCAGTTCTTC
NA	TRBV7-9	15	TRBJ2-2	NA	CASSRAGTNTGELFF	TGTGCCAGCAGCCGCGCAGGGACGAACACCGGGGAGCTGTTTTTT
NA	TRBV20-1	11	TRBJ2-5	NA	CSALRGETQYF	TGCAGTGCCCTGCGCGGAGAGACCCAGTACTTC
TRBD2	TRBV10-3	15	TRBJ2-3	once	CASCRGGEKSLPQYF	TGTGCCAGCTGCCGGGGGGGGGAAAAATCCCTACCGCAGTATTTT
NA	TRBV5-3	14	TRBJ2-3	NA	CARRSLVGTDTQYF	TGTGCCAGAAGAAGCCTAGTCGGCACAGATACGCAGTATTTT
NA	TRBV14	13	TRBJ1-1	few	CASSQGSNTEAFF	TGTGCCAGCAGCCAAGGAAGCAACACTGAAGCTTTCTTT
NA	TRBV14	12	TRBJ2-3	NA	CATAGRGDTQYF	TGTGCCACCGCCGGGCGCGGGGATACGCAGTATTTT
NA	TRBV5-1	12	TRBJ2-7	NA	CASSPEHYEQYF	TGCGCCAGCAGCCCCGAGCACTACGAGCAGTACTTC
TRBD2	TRBV7-9	17	TRBJ2-1	NA	CASSFTPGTSGLGEQFF	TGTGCCAGCAGCTTTACGCCGGGGACTAGCGGACTAGGTGAGCAGTTCTTC
TRBD1	TRBV28	14	TRBJ1-6	NA	CASSVTGSGSPLHF	TGTGCCAGCAGTGTGACAGGGTCTGGCTCACCCCTCCACTTT
TRBD2	TRBV19	16	TRBJ2-7	NA	CASSTVAGEGSYEQYF	TGTGCCAGTAGTACCGTTGCGGGAGAGGGATCCTACGAGCAGTACTTC
NA	TRBV24-1	15	TRBJ1-5	NA	CATSEGGGGEQPQHF	TGTGCCACCAGTGAGGGGGGGGGAGGTGAGCAGCCCCAGCATTTT
NA	TRBV24-1	13	TRBJ1-2	NA	CATSDSVNYGYTF	TGTGCCACCAGTGATTCTGTCAACTATGGCTACACCTTC
TRBD1	TRBV12-3/TRBV12-4	13	TRBJ2-7	NA	CASSPGQAYEQYF	TGTGCCAGCAGTCCAGGACAGGCCTACGAGCAGTACTTC
NA	TRBV18	17	TRBJ1-5	NA	CASSPQQGLNSNQPQHF	TGTGCCAGCTCACCACAACAGGGCCTAAATAGCAATCAGCCCCAGCATTTT
NA	TRBV7-2	12	TRBJ2-7	NA	CASSLTSYEQYF	TGTGCCAGCAGCTTAACTAGTTACGAGCAGTACTTC
NA	TRBV11-2	13	TRBJ1-2	NA	CASSPTDRYGYTF	TGTGCCAGCAGCCCAACGGACAGATATGGCTACACCTTC
TRBD2	TRBV24-1	17	TRBJ2-1	NA	CATSDPTSGTFYNEQFF	TGTGCCACCAGTGACCCGACTAGCGGGACCTTTTACAATGAGCAGTTCTTC
NA	TRBV2	16	TRBJ2-6	NA	CASSEVQGSGANVLTF	TGTGCCAGCAGTGAAGTCCAGGGCTCTGGGGCCAACGTCCTGACTTTC
NA	TRBV12-3/TRBV12-4	13	TRBJ1-5	NA	CASSLGGEQPQHF	TGTGCCAGCAGTTTAGGGGGAGAGCAGCCCCAGCATTTT
TRBD1	TRBV6-5	16	TRBJ1-6	NA	CASSYSGTGFNSPLHF	TGTGCCAGCAGTTACTCGGGGACAGGTTTTAATTCACCCCTCCACTTT
TRBD2	TRBV6-6	13	TRBJ2-7	NA	CASNPTSAEEQYF	TGTGCCAGCAATCCTACTAGCGCTGAAGAGCAGTACTTC
NA	TRBV27	14	TRBJ1-4	NA	CASSLGRGSEKLFF	TGTGCCAGCAGTTTAGGAAGGGGGAGTGAAAAACTGTTTTTT
TRBD1	TRBV28	14	TRBJ2-3	NA	CASSLGDRVDTQYF	TGTGCCAGCAGTTTAGGGGACAGGGTAGATACGCAGTATTTT
NA	TRBV28	17	TRBJ1-1	NA	CASSPRVARALRTEAFF	TGTGCCAGCAGTCCCCGGGTAGCCAGGGCCTTGAGGACTGAAGCTTTCTTT
TRBD2	TRBV7-2	18	TRBJ2-7	NA	CASSLAGTSGSSAYEQYF	TGTGCCAGCAGCTTAGCGGGGACTAGCGGATCTTCGGCCTACGAGCAGTACTTC
NA	TRBV28	14	TRBJ1-2	NA	CASSLWGQNNGYTF	TGTGCCAGCAGTTTATGGGGCCAGAACAATGGCTACACCTTC
TRBD2	TRBV3-1/TRBV3-2	16	TRBJ2-2	NA	CASTGGLAANTGELFF	TGTGCCAGCACCGGGGGACTAGCTGCGAACACCGGGGAGCTGTTTTTT
NA	TRBV4-1	18	TRBJ1-5	NA	CASSRGTGTQAFGQPQHF	TGCGCCAGCAGCCGCGGAACCGGGACACAAGCGTTCGGGCAGCCCCAGCATTTT
NA	TRBV27	10	TRBJ2-7	once	CVVGVGEQYF	TGCGTCGTGGGAGTCGGAGAGCAGTACTTC
TRBD2	TRBV15	14	TRBJ2-1	NA	CATKAGRSYNEQFF	TGTGCCACGAAAGCGGGGCGCTCCTACAATGAGCAGTTCTTC
TRBD1	TRBV6-2/TRBV6-3	14	TRBJ2-5	NA	CASSGTESQETQYF	TGTGCCAGCAGTGGGACAGAGAGTCAAGAGACCCAGTACTTC
NA	TRBV3-1/TRBV3-2	14	TRBJ1-1	NA	CASSQEEGNTEAFF	TGTGCCAGCAGCCAAGAGGAGGGGAACACTGAAGCTTTCTTT
NA	TRBV6-5	16	TRBJ1-1	NA	CASSYSLDRPNPKAFF	TGTGCCAGCAGTTACTCACTCGACAGACCCAACCCTAAAGCTTTCTTT
NA	TRBV4-1	18	TRBJ1-2	NA	CASSQGSWGQDSYYGYTF	TGCGCCAGCAGCCAAGGCTCTTGGGGGCAGGACAGCTACTATGGCTACACCTTC
TRBD2	TRBV7-2	16	TRBJ2-3	NA	CASSFLSGGRADTQYF	TGTGCCAGCAGCTTTCTTAGCGGGGGGAGGGCAGATACGCAGTATTTT
NA	TRBV4-2	14	TRBJ1-2	many	CASSQEAEYYGYTF	TGTGCCAGCAGCCAAGAGGCGGAATACTATGGCTACACCTTC
NA	TRBV5-4	15	TRBJ1-1	NA	CASSGGAGVGTEAFF	TGTGCCAGCAGTGGAGGGGCGGGGGTTGGCACTGAAGCTTTCTTT
TRBD2	TRBV6-6	14	TRBJ2-7	NA	CASSQEWGGREQYF	TGTGCCAGCAGTCAGGAGTGGGGCGGGAGGGAGCAGTACTTC
TRBD2	TRBV7-2	15	TRBJ2-7	NA	CASSLSRLAGAEQYF	TGTGCCAGCAGCCTCTCCCGACTAGCGGGAGCCGAGCAGTACTTC
NA	TRBV14	20	TRBJ1-5	NA	CASSQAPPGQPIYSNQPQHF	TGTGCCAGCAGCCAAGCCCCCCCCGGACAGCCAATCTATAGCAATCAGCCCCAGCATTTT
NA	TRBV7-2	14	TRBJ2-7	NA	CASSLAGSSYEQYF	TGTGCCAGCAGCTTGGCGGGCAGCTCCTACGAGCAGTACTTC
NA	TRBV18	15	TRBJ1-3	NA	CASSPPVSSGNTIYF	TGTGCCAGCTCACCACCGGTGAGCTCTGGAAACACCATATATTTT
NA	TRBV6-5	14	TRBJ2-3	NA	CASRQQGRTDTQYF	TGTGCCAGCAGGCAACAGGGTAGGACAGATACGCAGTATTTT
TRBD2	TRBV29-1	15	TRBJ2-1	NA	CSVEKISGNRNEQFF	TGCAGCGTTGAAAAGATTAGCGGGAACCGGAATGAGCAGTTCTTC
TRBD2	TRBV10-3	14	TRBJ2-5	NA	CATGIAGAEWRQYF	TGTGCCACCGGCATAGCGGGAGCAGAGTGGCGCCAGTACTTC
NA	TRBV19	15	TRBJ1-1	NA	CASSPAGGVATEAFF	TGTGCCAGTAGTCCCGCCGGGGGGGTCGCCACTGAAGCTTTCTTT
TRBD2	TRBV24-1	16	TRBJ2-3	NA	CATSDRAGGAADTQYF	TGTGCCACCAGTGATCGGGCGGGAGGGGCAGCAGATACGCAGTATTTT
TRBD2	TRBV20-1	15	TRBJ2-4	few	CSASSSGTAKNIQYF	TGCAGTGCTAGTTCTAGCGGGACGGCCAAAAACATTCAGTACTTC
TRBD2	TRBV6-5	12	TRBJ2-7	few	CASGGEDYEQYF	TGTGCCTCCGGGGGGGAAGACTACGAGCAGTACTTC
NA	TRBV7-3	13	TRBJ1-1	few	CASSWEGNTEAFF	TGTGCCAGCAGCTGGGAGGGAAACACTGAAGCTTTCTTT
NA	TRBV5-1	17	TRBJ2-6	once	CASRRGAALGGANVLTF	TGCGCCAGCCGCCGGGGGGCGGCTCTCGGGGGGGCCAACGTCCTGACTTTC
TRBD1	TRBV15	16	TRBJ1-4	NA	CATSSFYGTEREKLFF	TGTGCCACCAGCAGCTTCTATGGGACAGAGAGAGAAAAACTGTTTTTT
NA	TRBV28	14	TRBJ2-3	NA	CASSLARFTDTQYF	TGTGCCAGCAGTTTGGCCAGGTTCACAGATACGCAGTATTTT
TRBD2	TRBV6-5	15	TRBJ2-4	once	CASSSLAGGKNIQYF	TGTGCCAGCAGTTCTCTAGCGGGAGGCAAAAACATTCAGTACTTC
TRBD1	TRBV7-2	15	TRBJ1-4	NA	CASSLEGTGLEKLFF	TGTGCCAGCAGCTTAGAGGGGACAGGGCTTGAAAAACTGTTTTTT
NA	TRBV10-3	15	TRBJ1-1	NA	CAISVVDRPNTEAFF	TGTGCCATCAGTGTAGTCGACAGGCCCAACACTGAAGCTTTCTTT
NA	TRBV28	13	TRBJ2-5	NA	CASRKQGYETQYF	TGTGCCAGCAGAAAACAGGGTTACGAGACCCAGTACTTC